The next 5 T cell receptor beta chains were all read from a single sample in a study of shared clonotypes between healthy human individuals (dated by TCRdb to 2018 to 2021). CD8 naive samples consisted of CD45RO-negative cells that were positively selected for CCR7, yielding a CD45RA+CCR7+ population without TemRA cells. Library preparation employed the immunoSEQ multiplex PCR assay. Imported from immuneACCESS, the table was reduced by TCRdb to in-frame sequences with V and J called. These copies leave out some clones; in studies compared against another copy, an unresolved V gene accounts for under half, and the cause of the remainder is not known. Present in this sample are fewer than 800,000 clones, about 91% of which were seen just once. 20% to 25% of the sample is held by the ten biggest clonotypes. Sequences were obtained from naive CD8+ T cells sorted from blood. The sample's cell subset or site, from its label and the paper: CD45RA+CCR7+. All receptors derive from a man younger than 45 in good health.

CDR3 coding DNA: TGCAGCGTTCTACCGACAGGGTCTGGAAACACCATATATTTT. As protein: CSVLPTGSGNTIYF. The chain combines TRBV29-1 with TRBJ1-3; 7 bases are a match to TRBD1. The CDR3 extends over 14 amino acids. Germline V CDR1 and CDR2: SQVTM, ANQGSEA. With V trimmed by 5 bases and J by 1 base, 5 bases remained unmatched.

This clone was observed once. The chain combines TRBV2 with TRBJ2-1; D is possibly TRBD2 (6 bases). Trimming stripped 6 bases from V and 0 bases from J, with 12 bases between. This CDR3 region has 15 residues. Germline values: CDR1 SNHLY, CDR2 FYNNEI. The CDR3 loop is CASSGGVSSYNEQFF. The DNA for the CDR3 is TGTGCCAGCAGCGGAGGGGTGAGCTCCTACAATGAGCAGTTCTTC.

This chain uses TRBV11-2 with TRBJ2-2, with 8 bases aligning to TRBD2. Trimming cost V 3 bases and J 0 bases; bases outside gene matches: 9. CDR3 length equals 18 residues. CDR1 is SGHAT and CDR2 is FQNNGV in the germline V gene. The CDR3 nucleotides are TGTGCCAGCAGCTTGGACCAACTAGCGGTGCCGAACACCGGGGAGCTGTTTTTT. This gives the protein CASSLDQLAVPNTGELFF.

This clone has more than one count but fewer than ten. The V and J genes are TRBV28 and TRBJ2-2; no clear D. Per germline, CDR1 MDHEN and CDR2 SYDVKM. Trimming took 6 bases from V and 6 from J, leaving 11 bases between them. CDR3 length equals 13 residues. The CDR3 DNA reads TGTGCCAGCAGCCCCATTTTCCCCGGGGAGCTGTTTTTT. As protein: CASSPIFPGELFF.

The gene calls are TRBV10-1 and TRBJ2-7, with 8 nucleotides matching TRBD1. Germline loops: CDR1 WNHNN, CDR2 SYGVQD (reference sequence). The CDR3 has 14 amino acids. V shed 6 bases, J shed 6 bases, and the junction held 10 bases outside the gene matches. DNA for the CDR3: TGCGCCAGCAGCCCCGACAGGGGACGTGGCGAGCAGTACTTC. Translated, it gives CASSPDRGRGEQYF.